The entry that follows covers one T cell receptor beta chain sequence. This clonotype was recorded at least ten times. Its target antigen remains unknown. There are no base qualities to consult, and no much larger clone falls within one base. Relative to germline, V is missing 5 bases and J is missing 7 bases, with 9 bases of the junction outside any gene match. Measured from the cysteine to the phenylalanine, the CDR3 is 15 residues long. The retained sequence is limited to the CDR3, 45 bases, with the frame set at the first base. CDR1 and CDR2, looked up from the germline V gene (reference sequence), are SEHNR and FQNEAQ. Library creation used multiplex PCR. Sequencer: Illumina HiSeq 4000. iRepertoire HTBI primers and Arm-PCR amplification of CDR3 regions were used to construct TCR beta libraries. Before sequencing, the PCR products underwent gel purification. The paper's processing steps were these. Gene usage analysis of CDR3 amino acid clonotypes used the approximately 56 TRBV and some 13 TRBJ segments found across samples. COPE and FqMerger were used to merge the filtered high-quality paired reads into contigs. BLAST was used to align contigs to the IMGT TRBV, TRBD and TRBJ reference genes, and CDR3 was defined following IMGT. Highly expanded clones were defined as clonotypes with a frequency above 0.1%. Repertoire diversity was measured by Shannon entropy, and V-J evenness by the Gini coefficient. Public clonotypes were defined as clonotypes shared by more than one individual. The public sequencing data were trimmed at Q25 with fastp and processed into clonotypes with MiXCR by TCRdb, which kept only in-frame beta chains. Every CDR3 protein is listed once, alongside the most common genes and DNA of its rows. TCRdb's processing, not the authors' own work, is the source of the V and J calls. The sample profile shows around 420,000 distinct CDR3 sequences; roughly a sixth of them were found once. The leading ten clones occupy 22% of the sample.

The sample's time point, from its label and the paper: newly diagnosed GD, antithyroid drugs for less than 3 months. For both TCR sequencing and RNA sequencing, RNA was extracted from PBMCs using TRIzol. The diagnosis of Graves' disease followed American Thyroid Association guidelines. Patients for the study were recruited at an endocrinology department in Xi'an, China. Each patient gave 8.5 to 9.5 milliliters of peripheral blood, collected in an EDTA anticoagulant tube. Ficoll Paque Plus density gradient separation was used to isolate PBMCs, and no further T cell sorting was performed. RNA quality was checked with an Agilent 2100 Bioanalyzer and agarose gel, and concentration with a NanoDrop 2000. The data originate from a study of regulatory T cells in long-lasting Graves disease (dated by TCRdb to about 2021). For the wider study: Patients with newly diagnosed Graves' disease had been on antithyroid drugs for under 3 months. This study used TCR sequencing and RNA sequencing of peripheral blood to compare persistent Graves' disease patients against newly diagnosed Graves' disease patients. The study took place in China and was registered as a clinical trial. TCR sequencing covered some 13 persistent and some 20 newly diagnosed Graves' disease patients, about 35 samples in total.

Overall study outcomes, separate from this receptor: Patients with persistent disease shared more public clonotypes (around 2,700) than newly diagnosed patients did (approximately 1,000). The authors acknowledged the small sample size as a limitation that may reduce accuracy. Persistent disease showed preferential use of TRBV28, TRBJ1-2 and TRBJ2-5, whereas newly diagnosed disease favored TRBV20-1 and TRBJ2-1. Only peripheral blood was studied, because thyroid tissue, the primary lesion, was inaccessible. Sequencing and analysis were restricted to the TCR beta chain. Compared with newly diagnosed patients, patients with persistent Graves' disease had lower TCR Shannon entropy and fewer highly expanded clones, which suggests clonal expansion.

This receptor was obtained from a female donor with Graves disease. The rearranged segments are TRBV7-9 and TRBJ1-4; TRBD1 aligns with 8 central bases. Sequencing used peripheral blood mononuclear cells (PBMCs), obtained at new diagnosis, from a patient treated with antithyroid drugs. The sequence in DNA is TGTGCCAGCAGCGACAGGGGCCAGAGTGGTGAAAAACTGTTTTTT. Its protein product is CASSDRGQSGEKLFF.